This T cell receptor beta chain originates from a study of blood T cell repertoires in COVID-19. On the study more broadly: T cells, B-cell-depleted T cells, or PBMCs provided the cDNA or gDNA that served as material.

Clones were sequenced by immunoSEQ multiplex PCR, and TCRdb holds only the in-frame ones, with some missing. The profile shows more than 100,000 clones, roughly 89% of them singletons. The CDR3 is made up of 15 amino acids. V lost 1 base, J lost 4 bases, and 4 bases stayed unmatched. Germline values: CDR1 MDHEN, CDR2 SYDVKM. This sequence originates from a man aged 35 to 55 with acute or convalescent COVID-19. The material sequenced was peripheral blood. The chain couples TRBV28 to TRBJ2-1; 7 nucleotides align to TRBD2. The CDR3 nucleotides are TGTGCCAGCAGTTTATCTGGGACTACTTACAATGAGCAGTTCTTC. It encodes CASSLSGTTYNEQFF.